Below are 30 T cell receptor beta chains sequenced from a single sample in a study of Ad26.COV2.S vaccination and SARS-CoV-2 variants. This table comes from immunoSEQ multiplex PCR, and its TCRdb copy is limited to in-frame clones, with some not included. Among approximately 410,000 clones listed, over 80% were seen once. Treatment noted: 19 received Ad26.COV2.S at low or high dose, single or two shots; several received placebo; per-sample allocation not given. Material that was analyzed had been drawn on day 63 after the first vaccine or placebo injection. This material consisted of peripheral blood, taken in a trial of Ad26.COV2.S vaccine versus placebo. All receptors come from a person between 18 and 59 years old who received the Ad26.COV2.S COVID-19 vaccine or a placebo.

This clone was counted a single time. The CDR3 coding sequence is TGTGCCACCAGCTCCGGGACAGATACGCAGTATTTT. Protein product: CATSSGTDTQYF. The chain employs TRBV24-1 and TRBJ2-3; D call uncertain. V lost 7 bases, J lost 3 bases, and 7 bases lay in between. The CDR3 covers 12 residues. Per the germline V gene, CDR1 is KGHDR and CDR2 is SFDVKD.

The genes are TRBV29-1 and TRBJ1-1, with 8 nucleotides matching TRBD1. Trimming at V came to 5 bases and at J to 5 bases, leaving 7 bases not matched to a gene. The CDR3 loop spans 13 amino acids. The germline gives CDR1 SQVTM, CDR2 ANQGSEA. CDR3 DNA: TGCAGCGTTTCTTCAGGGGGCGGGACTGAAGCTTTCTTT. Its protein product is CSVSSGGGTEAFF.

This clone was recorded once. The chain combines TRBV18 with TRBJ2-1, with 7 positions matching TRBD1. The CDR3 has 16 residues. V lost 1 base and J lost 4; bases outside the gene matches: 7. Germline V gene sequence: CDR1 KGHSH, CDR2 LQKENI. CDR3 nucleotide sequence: TGTGCCAGCTCACCACAGGCAGGGGGTTTGTACAATGAGCAGTTCTTC. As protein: CASSPQAGGLYNEQFF. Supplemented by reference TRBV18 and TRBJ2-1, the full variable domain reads NAGVMQNPRHLVRRRGQEARLRCSPMKGHSHVYWYRQLPEEGLKFMVYLQKENIIDESGMPKERFSAEFPKEGPSILRIQQVVRGDSAAYFCASSPQAGGLYNEQFFGPGTRLTVL.

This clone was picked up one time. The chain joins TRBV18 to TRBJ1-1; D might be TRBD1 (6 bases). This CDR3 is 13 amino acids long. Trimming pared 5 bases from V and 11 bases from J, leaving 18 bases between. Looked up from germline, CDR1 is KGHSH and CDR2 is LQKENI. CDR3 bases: TGTGCCAGCTCAGATTACAGGGCCCCTTCGGCTTTCTTT. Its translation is CASSDYRAPSAFF.

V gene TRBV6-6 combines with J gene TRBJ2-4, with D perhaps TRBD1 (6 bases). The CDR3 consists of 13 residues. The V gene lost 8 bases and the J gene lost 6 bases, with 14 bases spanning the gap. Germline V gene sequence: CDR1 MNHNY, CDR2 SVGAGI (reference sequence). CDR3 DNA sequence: TGTGCCAGCCATCTCCTACAGGGAAACATTCAGTACTTC. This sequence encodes CASHLLQGNIQYF.

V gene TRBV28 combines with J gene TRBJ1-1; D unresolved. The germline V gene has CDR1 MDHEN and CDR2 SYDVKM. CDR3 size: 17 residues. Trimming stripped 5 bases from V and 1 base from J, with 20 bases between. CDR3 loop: CASSPFTVGGWNTEAFF. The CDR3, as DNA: TGTGCCAGCAGTCCCTTTACCGTAGGAGGATGGAACACTGAAGCTTTCTTT.

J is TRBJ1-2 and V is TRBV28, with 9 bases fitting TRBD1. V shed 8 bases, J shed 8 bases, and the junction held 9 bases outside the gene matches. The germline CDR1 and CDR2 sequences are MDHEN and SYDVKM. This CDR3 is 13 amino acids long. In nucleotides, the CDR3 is TGTGCCAGCTACAGGGGGCTCGGTAAAGGCTACACCTTC. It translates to CASYRGLGKGYTF.

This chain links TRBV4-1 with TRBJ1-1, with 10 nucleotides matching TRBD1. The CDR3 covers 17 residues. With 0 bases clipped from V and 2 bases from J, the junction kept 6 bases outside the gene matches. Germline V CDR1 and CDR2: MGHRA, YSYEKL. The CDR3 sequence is CASSQDLWTGGNTEAFF. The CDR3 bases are TGCGCCAGCAGCCAAGATCTATGGACAGGGGGAAACACTGAAGCTTTCTTT.

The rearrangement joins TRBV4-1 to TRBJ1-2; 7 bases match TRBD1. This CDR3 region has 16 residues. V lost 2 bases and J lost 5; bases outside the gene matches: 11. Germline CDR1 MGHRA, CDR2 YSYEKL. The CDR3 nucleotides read TGCGCCAGCAGCCAAAGGCGGGCACAGGGGATATATGGCTACACCTTC. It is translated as CASSQRRAQGIYGYTF.

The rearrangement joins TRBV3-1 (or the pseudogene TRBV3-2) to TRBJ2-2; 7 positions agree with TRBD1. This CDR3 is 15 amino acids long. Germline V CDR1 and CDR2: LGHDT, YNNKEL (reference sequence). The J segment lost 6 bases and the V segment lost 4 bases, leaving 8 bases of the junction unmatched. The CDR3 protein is CASSPKRGGPGELFF. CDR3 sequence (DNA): TGTGCCAGCAGCCCGAAGAGAGGGGGCCCCGGGGAGCTGTTTTTT.

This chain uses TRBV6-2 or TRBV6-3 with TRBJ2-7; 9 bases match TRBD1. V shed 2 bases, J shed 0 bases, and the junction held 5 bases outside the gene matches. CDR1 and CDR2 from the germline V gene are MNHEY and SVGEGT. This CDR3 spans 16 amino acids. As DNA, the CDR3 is TGTGCCAGCAGTTACAGGACAGGGGTCCTCTCCTACGAGCAGTACTTC. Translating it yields CASSYRTGVLSYEQYF.

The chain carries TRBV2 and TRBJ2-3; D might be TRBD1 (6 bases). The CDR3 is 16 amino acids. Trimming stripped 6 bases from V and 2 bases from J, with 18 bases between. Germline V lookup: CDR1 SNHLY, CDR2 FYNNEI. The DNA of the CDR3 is TGTGCCAGCAGCAGAGAGGTGGGGGCCTCCACAGATACGCAGTATTTT. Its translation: CASSREVGASTDTQYF.

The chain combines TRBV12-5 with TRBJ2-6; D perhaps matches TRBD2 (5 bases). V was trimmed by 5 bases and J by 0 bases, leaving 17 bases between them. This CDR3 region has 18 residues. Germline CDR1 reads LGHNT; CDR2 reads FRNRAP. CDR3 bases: TGTGCTAGTGGTCCGGGGTGGGGTCCCAGCTCTGGGGCCAACGTCCTGACTTTC. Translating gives CASGPGWGPSSGANVLTF.

The CDR3 DNA sequence: TGTGCCAGCAGCTCCTCTGTGGGGGGCCACACCTATAATTCACCCCTCCACTTT. It codes for CASSSSVGGHTYNSPLHF. The rearrangement uses TRBV7-6 and TRBJ1-6; a possible D gene is TRBD1 (6 bases). Deletions cut 4 bases from V and 2 bases from J, with 18 bases between. The CDR3 has 18 residues. From germline, CDR1 is SGHVS and CDR2 FNYEAQ.

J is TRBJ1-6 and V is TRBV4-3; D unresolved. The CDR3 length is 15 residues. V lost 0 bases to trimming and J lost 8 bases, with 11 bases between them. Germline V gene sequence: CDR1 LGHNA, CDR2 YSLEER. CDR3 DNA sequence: TGCGCCAGCAGCCAAGACAACCTGAACCATTCACCCCTCCACTTT. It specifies CASSQDNLNHSPLHF.

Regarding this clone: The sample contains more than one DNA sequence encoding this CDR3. CDR3 residues: CASSLGGSNQPQHF. DNA of the CDR3: TGCGCCAGCAGCTTGGGAGGGTCCAATCAGCCCCAGCATTTT. The V and J genes are TRBV5-1 and TRBJ1-5; D gene unclear. V gave up 0 bases and J gave up 3 bases, with 7 bases separating them. Germline V gives CDR1 SGHRS, CDR2 YFSETQ. The CDR3 totals 14 residues.

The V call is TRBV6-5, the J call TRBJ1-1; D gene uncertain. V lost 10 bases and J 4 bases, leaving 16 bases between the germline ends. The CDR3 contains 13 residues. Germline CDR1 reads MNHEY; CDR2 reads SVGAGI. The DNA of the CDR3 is TGTGCCACCAACGTACTGGGGAGCACTGAAGCTTTCTTT. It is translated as CATNVLGSTEAFF.

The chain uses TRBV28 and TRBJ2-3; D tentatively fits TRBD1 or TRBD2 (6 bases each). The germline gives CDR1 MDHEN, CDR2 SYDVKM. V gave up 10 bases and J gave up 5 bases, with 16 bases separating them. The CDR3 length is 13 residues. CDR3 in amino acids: CATKTGGKDTQYF. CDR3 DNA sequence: TGTGCCACCAAGACCGGGGGCAAAGATACGCAGTATTTT.

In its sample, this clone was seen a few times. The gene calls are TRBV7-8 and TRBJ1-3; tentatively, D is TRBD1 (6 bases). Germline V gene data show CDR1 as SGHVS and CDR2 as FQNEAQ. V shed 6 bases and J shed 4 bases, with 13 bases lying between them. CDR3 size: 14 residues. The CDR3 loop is CASRSTGPGNTIYF. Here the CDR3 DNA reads TGTGCCAGCAGAAGTACAGGGCCCGGAAACACCATATATTTT.

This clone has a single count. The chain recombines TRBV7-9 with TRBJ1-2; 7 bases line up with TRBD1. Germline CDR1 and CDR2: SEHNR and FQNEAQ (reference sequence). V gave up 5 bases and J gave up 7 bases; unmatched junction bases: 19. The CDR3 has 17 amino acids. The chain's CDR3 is CASSLGRGTALSGGYTF. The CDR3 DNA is TGTGCCAGCAGCCTCGGACGCGGGACAGCCCTCTCTGGTGGCTACACCTTC.

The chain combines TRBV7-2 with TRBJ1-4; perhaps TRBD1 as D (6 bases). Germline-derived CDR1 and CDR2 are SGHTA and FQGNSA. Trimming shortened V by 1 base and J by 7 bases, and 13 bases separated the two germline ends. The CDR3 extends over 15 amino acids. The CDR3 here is CASSLEGQRSEKLFF. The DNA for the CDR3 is TGTGCCAGCAGCTTAGAAGGACAGAGGTCTGAAAAACTGTTTTTT.

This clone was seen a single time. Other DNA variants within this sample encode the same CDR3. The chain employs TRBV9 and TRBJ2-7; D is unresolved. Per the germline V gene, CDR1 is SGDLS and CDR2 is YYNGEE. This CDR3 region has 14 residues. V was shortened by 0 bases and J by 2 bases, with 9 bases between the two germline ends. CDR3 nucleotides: TGTGCCAGCAGCGTAGGAGGAAACACCTACGAGCAGTACTTC. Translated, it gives CASSVGGNTYEQYF. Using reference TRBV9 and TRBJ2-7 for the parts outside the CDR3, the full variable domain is DSGVTQTPKHLITATGQRVTLRCSPRSGDLSVYWYQQSLDQGLQFLIQYYNGEERAKGNILERFSAQQFPDLHSELNLSSLELGDSALYFCASSVGGNTYEQYFGPGTRLTVT.

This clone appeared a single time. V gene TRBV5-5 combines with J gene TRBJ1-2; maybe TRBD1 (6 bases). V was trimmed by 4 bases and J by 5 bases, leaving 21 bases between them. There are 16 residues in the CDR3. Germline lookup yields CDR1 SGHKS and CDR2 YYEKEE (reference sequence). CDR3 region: CASSLRFGGQLYGYTF. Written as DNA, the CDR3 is TGTGCCAGCAGCCTTCGATTTGGGGGCCAATTATATGGCTACACCTTC.

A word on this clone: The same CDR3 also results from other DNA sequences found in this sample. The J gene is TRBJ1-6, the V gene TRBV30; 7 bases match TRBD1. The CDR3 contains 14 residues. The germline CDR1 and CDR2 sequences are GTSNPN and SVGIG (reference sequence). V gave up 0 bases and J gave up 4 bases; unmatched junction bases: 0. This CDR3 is CAWSVGQYNSPLHF. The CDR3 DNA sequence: TGTGCCTGGAGTGTGGGACAGTATAATTCACCCCTCCACTTT.

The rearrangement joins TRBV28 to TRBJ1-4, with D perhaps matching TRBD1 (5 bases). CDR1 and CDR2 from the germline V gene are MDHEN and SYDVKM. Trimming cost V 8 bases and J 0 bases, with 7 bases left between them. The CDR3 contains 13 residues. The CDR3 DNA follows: TGTGCCAGCGACAGCGCAACTAATGAAAAACTGTTTTTT. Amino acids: CASDSATNEKLFF.

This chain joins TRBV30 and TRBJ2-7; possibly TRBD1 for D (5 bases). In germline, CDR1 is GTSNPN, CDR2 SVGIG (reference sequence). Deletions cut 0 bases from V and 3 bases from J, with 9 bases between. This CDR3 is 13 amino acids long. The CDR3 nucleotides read TGTGCCTGGAGTGTAAGACAGATCTACGAGCAGTACTTC. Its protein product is CAWSVRQIYEQYF.

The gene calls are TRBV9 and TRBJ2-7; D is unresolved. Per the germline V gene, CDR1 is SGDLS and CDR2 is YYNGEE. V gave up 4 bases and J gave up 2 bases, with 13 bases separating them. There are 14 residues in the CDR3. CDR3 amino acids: CASSPRTGTYEQYF. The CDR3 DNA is TGTGCCAGCAGCCCAAGGACCGGTACCTACGAGCAGTACTTC.

The CDR3 protein is CASSLERYYEQYF. DNA of the CDR3: TGTGCCAGCAGTTTGGAGCGTTACTACGAGCAGTACTTC. This rearrangement joins TRBV12-3 or TRBV12-4 to TRBJ2-7; D is uncertain. Trimming removed 3 bases from V and 3 bases from J, with 9 bases in between. The CDR3 runs 13 residues.

CDR3 amino acids: CASSLPSGGIQETQYF. CDR3 DNA sequence: TGTGCCAGCAGCTTACCCAGCGGGGGGATCCAGGAGACCCAGTACTTC. The genes are TRBV5-4 and TRBJ2-5; TRBD2 aligns across 9 bases. V lost 2 bases to trimming and J lost 5 bases; unmatched junction nucleotides: 10. The CDR3 is made up of 16 amino acids. Germline V gives CDR1 SGHNT, CDR2 YYREEE (reference sequence).

The CDR3: CASSQEKGRGNNQPQHF. The CDR3 DNA is TGTGCCAGCAGCCAAGAAAAGGGCAGGGGGAACAATCAGCCCCAGCATTTT. The J gene is TRBJ1-5, the V gene TRBV14; 7 positions agree with TRBD1. Germline V gives CDR1 SGHDN, CDR2 FVKESK. J gave up 3 bases and V 0 bases, and 8 bases lay outside the gene matches. The CDR3 spans 17 residues.